This T cell receptor beta chain was captured by sequencing in a study of CXCR3-negative and CXCR3-positive naive CD8 T cells. Considering frequency, this clonotype is medium-sized (0.01 to 0.1%). The target antigen is unknown. The CDR3 totals 14 residues. Germline V gives CDR1 SGHRS, CDR2 YFSETQ. Study conclusions and caveats: Greater hydrophobicity was found in TRB CDR3s of CXCR3-positive naive cells than of CXCR3-negative naive cells. Partially decreased CXCR3 expression was recorded after cryopreservation, and fresh PBMCs were used in most assays.

All TRB cDNA libraries came from 5' RACE performed with UMI labels. TCRdb reprocessed the 5' RACE reads and stores each CDR3 protein as one record, lacking DNA. The data include roughly 6,100 distinct CDR3 sequences; the top ten clones carry around 1.3%. The sequencing input was naive CXCR3- CD8+ T cells from blood. Subset here: CD45RO-CCR7+CD27+CD95- naive CD8+ T cells lacking CXCR3 (TNR3-). The receptor was derived from a human donor in good health. Some clones in this sample may be carry-over from other donors' samples. The chain employs TRBV5-1 and TRBJ2-1. The CDR3 reads CASSLAGDFNEQFF.